The text below deals with one T cell receptor beta chain. These data are taken from a study of blood T cell repertoires in COVID-19. Germline CDR1 reads MNHEY; CDR2 reads SVGEGT. There are 19 residues in the CDR3. The V gene end was trimmed by 0 bases and the J gene end by 3 bases; junction bases not matched to a gene: 16. Study processing details: Amplifying reference gene primers gave estimates of nucleated cell counts. TCRdb's copy holds only in-frame clones and misses some; the assay was immunoSEQ multiplex PCR. The V and J calls and clone size were taken over from that table, and D and trimming were inferred from the DNA. Counted here are roughly 140,000 clones, approximately 86% occurring once; the ten biggest clones make up under 3.5%.

Sequences were obtained from peripheral blood. The sequence was collected from a man in his sixties or seventies with acute or convalescent COVID-19. The chain links TRBV6-2 or TRBV6-3 to TRBJ2-7; 8 bases match TRBD2. The CDR3 DNA is TGTGCCAGCAGTTACTCTTTCACCACAACGGGACTAGAAAGCTACGAGCAGTACTTC. Translation: CASSYSFTTTGLESYEQYF.